This T cell receptor (beta chain) was profiled in a study of T cells after yellow fever vaccination. On the study more broadly: Libraries from low-cell-number fractions were prepared with the SMART-Seq v4 Ultra Low Input RNA kit. General observations from the study: Clonotypes appearing in both CD4 and CD8 compartments existed, and their share was small. The study re-detected most primary-vaccination clones after the booster (roughly 95% CD4, almost 90% CD8). Contaminating bulk clonotypes could be abundant in FACS-sorted repertoires.

This clonotype was seen ten or more times. No antigen is known for it. V lost 4 bases and J 0 bases, leaving 12 bases between the germline ends. Germline values: CDR1 MNHEY, CDR2 SVGAGI. CDR3 length: 16 amino acids. TCRdb analysed the 5' RACE reads with MiXCR anew, one entry per CDR3 protein. Among 450,000 to 650,000 distinct CDR3 sequences listed, approximately 13% were seen once. This specimen consisted of PBMCs, obtained on the day of the yellow fever booster vaccination. The receptor comes from a man under 40 who received the YFV17D yellow fever vaccine. V is TRBV6-5 and J is TRBJ2-2; possibly TRBD1 or TRBD2 for D (6 bases each). The CDR3 region is CASSWGAGANTGELFF. CDR3 coding DNA: TGTGCCAGCAGTTGGGGGGCAGGGGCGAACACCGGGGAGCTGTTTTTT.